This TCR beta chain was identified during a study of blood T cell repertoires in COVID-19. Looking at the study overall: Samples came from the United States, Italy and Spain, spanning acute and convalescent COVID-19. PBMCs, B-cell-depleted T cells, or T cells provided the cDNA or gDNA that made up the material.

Under the authors' procedure: By means of reference gene primer amplification, nucleated cell counts were estimated. Sequenced by immunoSEQ multiplex PCR; TCRdb stores in-frame clones only, minus some. V and J calls plus clone size are reproduced from that table; the DNA served to infer D and trimming. The repertoire holds about 190,000 clones, with roughly 84% as singletons. Trimming took 0 bases from V and 6 from J; bases not matched to a gene: 4. Germline values: CDR1 SGHTS, CDR2 YDEGEE. The CDR3 is 15 residues long. Sequencing was done on a sample of peripheral blood. The sequence was obtained from a woman aged 40 to 50 who had recovered from COVID-19. The rearrangement uses TRBV5-8 and TRBJ1-4, with 8 bases identical to TRBD1. For the CDR3, the DNA is TGTGCCAGCAGCTTGGTGCAGGGGGCGTATGAAAAACTGTTTTTT. Its translation: CASSLVQGAYEKLFF. Full variable domain (remainder filled in from reference TRBV5-8 and TRBJ1-4): EAGVTQSPTHLIKTRGQQATLRCSPISGHTSVYWYQQALGLGLQFLLWYDEGEERNRGNFPPRFSGRQFPNYSSELNVNALELEDSALYLCASSLVQGAYEKLFFGSGTQLSVL.